The 12 T cell receptor beta chains below come from one sample, sequenced in a study of PD-1 blockade in classical Hodgkin lymphoma. Time point meaning: cycle 4 day 1 (C4D1), after more than five weeks of nivolumab. Every patient experienced relapse after autologous stem cell transplantation, and brentuximab vedotin exposure varied. The table came from immunoSEQ multiplex PCR; TCRdb's copy has only in-frame clones and leaves some out. The data show some 13,000 clones, with 80% to 90% seen just once and more than 15% held by the top ten. The input for sequencing was peripheral blood mononuclear cells (PBMCs), taken before the fourth cycle of nivolumab. These receptors came from a human donor with classical Hodgkin lymphoma.

This clone was seen more than once but under ten times. The V gene is TRBV6-6, the J gene TRBJ2-3; 9 bases are shared with TRBD1. J was trimmed by 5 bases and V by 2 bases; bases with no gene match: 5. The CDR3 is made up of 15 amino acids. Germline V gene data show CDR1 as MNHNY and CDR2 as SVGAGI (reference sequence). The chain's CDR3 is CASSYAGTGKDTQYF. CDR3 sequence (DNA): TGTGCCAGCAGTTACGCTGGGACAGGGAAAGATACGCAGTATTTT.

The chain combines TRBV7-8 with TRBJ1-1; no clear D. Trimming cost V 5 bases and J 6 bases, with 13 bases left between them. CDR1 and CDR2 (germline): SGHVS, FQNEAQ. The CDR3 is made up of 13 amino acids. Here the CDR3 DNA reads TGTGCCAGCAGCCCAATCGGGCTCCCTGAAGCTTTCTTT. Protein product: CASSPIGLPEAFF.

This clone was seen once. This rearrangement joins TRBV7-9 to TRBJ1-2; D call uncertain. CDR1 and CDR2 (germline): SEHNR, FQNEAQ (reference sequence). The CDR3 spans 13 residues. Trimming removed 3 bases at V and 7 bases at J, with 12 bases between. CDR3 bases: TGTGCCAGCAGCTTGGCCAATGTGGGTGGCTACACCTTC. Its translation is CASSLANVGGYTF.

The chain combines TRBV19 with TRBJ1-2; unclear D gene. The CDR3 sequence is 13 residues long. Deletions cut 6 bases from V and 7 bases from J, with 15 bases between. Germline loops: CDR1 LNHDA, CDR2 SQIVND (reference sequence). CDR3 DNA sequence: TGTGCCAGTAGCAGAGCACGATTGACTGGCTACACCTTC. Amino acid sequence: CASSRARLTGYTF.

J is TRBJ2-5 and V is TRBV11-3, with D hard to call. Germline loops: CDR1 SGHNT, CDR2 YENEEA. Trimming removed 4 bases at V and 5 bases at J, with 20 bases between. The CDR3 has 16 residues. CDR3 sequence (DNA): TGTGCCAGCAGCTCCCGGGCTGACAAGCCAAGGGAGACCCAGTACTTC. Translation gives CASSSRADKPRETQYF.

The chain has TRBV5-6 and TRBJ2-7; 13 bases fit TRBD2. The trim removed 2 bases at V and 0 bases at J, leaving 8 bases unmatched. CDR1 and CDR2 (germline): SGHDT, YYEEEE. CDR3 length equals 18 residues. This chain's CDR3 is CASSFGSGTSGVSYEQYF. The DNA for the CDR3 is TGTGCCAGCAGCTTCGGTAGTGGGACTAGCGGGGTCTCCTACGAGCAGTACTTC.

This chain uses TRBV7-2 with TRBJ2-7; D remains unclear. The CDR3 consists of 15 residues. The germline V gene encodes CDR1 SGHTA and CDR2 FQGNSA. Trimming stripped 1 base from V and 5 bases from J, with 15 bases between. This chain's CDR3 is CASSLVSVSVNEQYF. The CDR3 bases are TGTGCCAGCAGCTTAGTAAGCGTGTCGGTCAACGAGCAGTACTTC.

The chain uses TRBV5-8 and TRBJ1-5; D may be TRBD1 (5 bases). From germline, CDR1 is SGHTS and CDR2 YDEGEE. The CDR3 is 15 residues long. V lost 4 bases, J lost 0 bases, and 11 bases lay in between. CDR3 nucleotide sequence: TGTGCCAGCAGCCTGGAGGGGTTTAGCAATCAGCCCCAGCATTTT. Amino acids: CASSLEGFSNQPQHF.

The chain recombines TRBV30 with TRBJ2-7, with D perhaps TRBD1 or TRBD2 (5 bases each). Germline values: CDR1 GTSNPN, CDR2 SVGIG (reference sequence). This CDR3 is 12 amino acids long. Trimming took off 8 bases at V and 4 bases at J, with 15 bases between the two ends. The CDR3 is CALYRDPYEQYF. The CDR3 DNA follows: TGTGCCCTTTACCGGGACCCTTACGAGCAGTACTTC.

The genes are TRBV25-1 and TRBJ1-4; unclear D gene. Trimming shortened V by 6 bases and J by 2 bases, and 13 bases separated the two germline ends. Germline assignment: CDR1 MGHDK and CDR2 SYGVNS. The CDR3 length is 15 residues. CDR3 sequence: CASSRKGVTNEKLFF. In nucleotides, the CDR3 is TGTGCCAGCAGCCGGAAGGGAGTGACTAATGAAAAACTGTTTTTT. Variable domain in full (rest from reference TRBV25-1 and TRBJ1-4): EADIYQTPRYLVIGTGKKITLECSQTMGHDKMYWYQQDPGMELHLIHYSYGVNSTEKGDLSSESTVSRIRTEHFPLTLESARPSHTSQYLCASSRKGVTNEKLFFGSGTQLSVL.

V gene TRBV13 combines with J gene TRBJ1-5, with a tentative D call TRBD1 (5 bases). CDR1 and CDR2 (germline): PRHDT, FYEKMQ (reference sequence). The CDR3 runs 15 residues. V was clipped by 0 bases and J by 4 bases, with 10 bases between them. CDR3 sequence (DNA): TGTGCCAGCAGCTTAGGCAGGGCTGGGAATCAGCCCCAGCATTTT. This codes for CASSLGRAGNQPQHF. The full variable domain, with the rest looked up from reference TRBV13 and TRBJ1-5, is AAGVIQSPRHLIKEKRETATLKCYPIPRHDTVYWYQQGPGQDPQFLISFYEKMQSDKGSIPDRFSAQQFSDYHSELNMSSLELGDSALYFCASSLGRAGNQPQHFGDGTRLSIL.

CDR3 amino acids: CAISRAASSYEQYF. CDR3 DNA: TGTGCCATCTCCCGAGCAGCGAGCTCCTACGAGCAGTACTTC. The chain employs TRBV5-4 and TRBJ2-7; unclear D gene. The CDR3 totals 14 residues. Germline V lookup: CDR1 SGHNT, CDR2 YYREEE (reference sequence). V lost 9 bases to trimming and J lost 0 bases, with 16 bases between them.